This T cell receptor beta chain was found in a study of glioma-infiltrating T cells after dendritic cell vaccination. Study in general: Between the early 2000s and the early 2010s, patients got autologous tumor lysate-pulsed dendritic cell vaccines. Overall study findings and caveats: TCR clonality showed no direct relationship with survival.

A note on this clone: As yet, its antigen is unknown.

Here immunoSEQ multiplex PCR was the method, and the copy in TCRdb shows in-frame clones only, minus some. This table has tens of thousands of clones, 85% to 90% appearing once. Described time point: after dendritic cell vaccination, including at tumor progression/relapse. Isocitrate dehydrogenase mutation was absent in all glioblastoma patients. Sequencing used blood, obtained after dendritic cell vaccination. The clonotype comes from a human donor with glioblastoma.

CDR3 DNA sequence: TGCGCCAGCAGCCGCGGAGAAGATATACTAAATGGCTACACCTTC. This translates into CASSRGEDILNGYTF. The chain carries TRBV4-1 and TRBJ1-2; D is unresolved. This CDR3 has 15 residues. Germline loops: CDR1 MGHRA, CDR2 YSYEKL. V was shortened by 4 bases and J by 6 bases, with 18 bases between the two germline ends.